The present T cell receptor (beta chain) was sequenced within a study of blood T cell repertoires in COVID-19. Profiled with immunoSEQ multiplex PCR; TCRdb holds only in-frame clones, not every one. The sample lists approximately 330,000 clones, about 86% occurring once. Germline V gene lookup returns CDR1 MNHEY and CDR2 SVGAGI. The CDR3 is made up of 15 amino acids. V was pared by 6 bases and J by 2 bases, with 15 bases between. The rearrangement joins TRBV6-5 to TRBJ2-3, with TRBD1 as a possible D gene (5 bases). The sequenced material came from PBMCs or T cells enriched from blood (not recorded which). The origin of this receptor is a woman in her thirties or forties with acute COVID-19. CDR3 coding DNA: TGTGCCAGCAGCGACGTGGGCAGGGACACAGATACGCAGTATTTT. It yields the protein CASSDVGRDTDTQYF.